This T cell receptor (beta chain) was obtained from a study of blood T cell repertoires in COVID-19. The protocol was immunoSEQ multiplex PCR, while the TCRdb copy is restricted to in-frame clones and leaves out a portion. The profile covers some 240,000 clones, with approximately 88% appearing a single time and 3% to 3.5% taken by the ten largest. The CDR3 covers 17 residues. Trimming at V came to 4 bases and at J to 1 base, leaving 11 bases not matched to a gene. Germline V gene sequence: CDR1 SGHVS, CDR2 FQNEAQ. The chain recombines TRBV7-8 with TRBJ2-3; 7 bases are shared with TRBD1. The sequence derives from a woman aged 40-49 years who had been exposed to COVID-19. The sequencing sample was made of PBMCs or T cells enriched from blood (not recorded which). The CDR3 sequence: CASSSHQDRARTDTQYF. In DNA, the CDR3 is TGTGCCAGCAGCTCGCACCAAGACAGGGCCCGCACAGATACGCAGTATTTT.